Shown below are 6 T cell receptor beta chains from a single sample sequenced in a study of T cells after yellow fever vaccination. TCRdb recomputed calls from the 5' RACE reads with MiXCR, one row per CDR3 protein. This sample has under 500,000 distinct CDR3 sequences, with around 20% found just once. The sample was PBMCs, taken before the yellow fever booster vaccination. These receptor sequences come from a man aged 18 to 29 who received the YFV17D yellow fever vaccine.

The gene calls are TRBV4-3 and TRBJ2-1; D uncertain. The CDR3 runs 17 residues. Trimming pared 0 bases from V and 1 base from J, leaving 13 bases between. CDR1 is LGHNA, CDR2 YSLEER, per germline. The chain's CDR3 is CASSQDFERLSYNEQFF. As DNA, the CDR3 is TGCGCCAGCAGCCAAGATTTCGAGAGATTATCCTACAATGAGCAGTTCTTC.

The chain employs TRBV7-8 and TRBJ1-4; 8 positions agree with TRBD1. This CDR3 is 13 amino acids long. CDR1 and CDR2 (germline): SGHVS, FQNEAQ. Trimming removed 6 bases from V and 8 bases from J; junction bases left unmatched: 5. In nucleotides, the CDR3 is TGTGCCAGCAGACAGGGGGTCGGGGAAAAACTGTTTTTT. Its protein product is CASRQGVGEKLFF.

This clonotype has more than one count but fewer than ten. The chain uses TRBV10-3 and TRBJ2-3; D is unresolved. CDR1 is ENHRY, CDR2 SYGVKD, per germline. Trimming took off 3 bases at V and 0 bases at J, with 1 base between the two ends. The length of the CDR3 is 12 residues. The CDR3 here is CAISDSTDTQYF. CDR3 bases: TGTGCCATCAGTGATAGCACAGATACGCAGTATTTT.

The chain carries TRBV12-2 and TRBJ2-3. TRBV12-2 is annotated as a pseudogene. The CDR3 is 15 residues long. CDR3 amino acids: CASRSPGQFTDTQYF. In DNA form, the CDR3 reads TGTGCAAGTCGCTCCCCAGGTCAGTTCACAGATACGCAGTATTTT.

This clonotype was detected many times. In nucleotides, the CDR3 is TGTGCCAGCAGTTTAATCGGGACGGGAAATTCACCCCTCCACTTT. Its protein product is CASSLIGTGNSPLHF. The chain recombines TRBV27 with TRBJ1-6; perhaps TRBD1 as D (5 bases). CDR1 and CDR2 from the germline V gene are MNHEY and SMNVEV (reference sequence). The CDR3 is made up of 15 amino acids. The germline V and J ends were trimmed by 2 bases and 7 bases, with 12 bases remaining between them.

This clonotype turned up a few times. The chain's CDR3 is CASLEGANGANVLTF. In DNA, the CDR3 is TGTGCCAGCTTGGAGGGGGCGAACGGGGCCAACGTCCTGACTTTC. The chain couples TRBV6-1 to TRBJ2-6, with D possibly matching TRBD1 (7 bases). V dropped 8 bases and J dropped 4 bases, with 15 bases sitting between them. Germline V gene data show CDR1 as MNHNS and CDR2 as SASEGT. This CDR3 comprises 15 residues.